The T cell receptor beta chain described here comes from a study of OX40 agonist ivuxolimab in advanced cancers. Study at large: Patients got intravenous ivuxolimab at 0.01 to 10 mg/kg every 2 weeks. In three patients, partial responses were observed, one with hepatocellular carcinoma and two with cutaneous melanoma.

Only in-frame clones appear in the TCRdb table, and some are missing; sequencing was by immunoSEQ multiplex PCR. This table has 15,000 to 20,000 clones, 90% appearing once. This CDR3 is built from 14 residues. Germline CDR1 is SGHAT and CDR2 is FQDESV (reference sequence). The ends were cut back, 3 bases at V and 5 bases at J, with 11 bases in the middle. This receptor was identified in an adult with an advanced solid tumor such as melanoma, head and neck, liver or kidney cancer. The V gene is TRBV11-1, the J gene TRBJ2-1, with D possibly being TRBD2 (6 bases). The sequenced sample was CD4+ or CD8+ T cells sorted from blood, obtained in a trial of the OX40 agonist ivuxolimab. The CDR3 nucleotides are TGTGCCAGCAGCTTCTTAGCGGCGGACAATGAGCAGTTCTTC. It yields the protein CASSFLAADNEQFF.